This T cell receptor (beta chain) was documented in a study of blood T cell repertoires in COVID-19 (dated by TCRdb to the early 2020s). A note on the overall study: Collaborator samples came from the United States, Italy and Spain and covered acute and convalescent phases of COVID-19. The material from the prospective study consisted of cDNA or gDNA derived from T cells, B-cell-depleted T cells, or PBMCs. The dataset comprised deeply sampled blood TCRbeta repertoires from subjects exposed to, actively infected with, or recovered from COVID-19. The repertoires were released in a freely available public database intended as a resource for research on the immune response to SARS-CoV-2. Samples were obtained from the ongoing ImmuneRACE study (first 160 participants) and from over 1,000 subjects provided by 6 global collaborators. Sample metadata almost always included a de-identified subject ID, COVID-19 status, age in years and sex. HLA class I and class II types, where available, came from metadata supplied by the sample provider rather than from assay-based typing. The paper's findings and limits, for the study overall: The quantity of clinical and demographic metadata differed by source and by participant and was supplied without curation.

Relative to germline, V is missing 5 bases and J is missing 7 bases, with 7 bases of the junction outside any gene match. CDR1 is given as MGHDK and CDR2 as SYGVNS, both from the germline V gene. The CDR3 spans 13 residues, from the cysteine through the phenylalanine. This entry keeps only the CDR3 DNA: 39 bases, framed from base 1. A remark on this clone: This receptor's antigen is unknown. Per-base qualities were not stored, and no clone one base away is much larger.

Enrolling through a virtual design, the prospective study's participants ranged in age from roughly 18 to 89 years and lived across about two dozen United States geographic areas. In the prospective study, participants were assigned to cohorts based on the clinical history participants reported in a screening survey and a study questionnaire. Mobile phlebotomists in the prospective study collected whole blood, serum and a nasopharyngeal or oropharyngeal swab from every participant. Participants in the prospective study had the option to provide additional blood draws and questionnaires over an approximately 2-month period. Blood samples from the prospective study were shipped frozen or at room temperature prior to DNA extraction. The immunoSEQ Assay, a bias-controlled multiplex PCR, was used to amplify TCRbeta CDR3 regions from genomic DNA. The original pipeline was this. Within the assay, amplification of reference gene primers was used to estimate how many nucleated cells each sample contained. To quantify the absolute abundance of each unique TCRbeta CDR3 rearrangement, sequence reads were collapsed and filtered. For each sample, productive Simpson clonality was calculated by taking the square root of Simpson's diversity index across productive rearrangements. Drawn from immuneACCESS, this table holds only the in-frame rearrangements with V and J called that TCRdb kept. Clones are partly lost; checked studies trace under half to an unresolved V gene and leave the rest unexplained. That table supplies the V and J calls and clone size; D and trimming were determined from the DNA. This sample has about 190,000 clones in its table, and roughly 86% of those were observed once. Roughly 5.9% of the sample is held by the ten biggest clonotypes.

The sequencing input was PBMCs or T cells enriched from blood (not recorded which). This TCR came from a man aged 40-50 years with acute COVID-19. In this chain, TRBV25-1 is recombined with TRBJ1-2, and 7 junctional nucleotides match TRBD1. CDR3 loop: CASSYTTGIGYTF. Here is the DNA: TGTGCCAGCAGTTATACGACAGGGATTGGCTACACCTTC.